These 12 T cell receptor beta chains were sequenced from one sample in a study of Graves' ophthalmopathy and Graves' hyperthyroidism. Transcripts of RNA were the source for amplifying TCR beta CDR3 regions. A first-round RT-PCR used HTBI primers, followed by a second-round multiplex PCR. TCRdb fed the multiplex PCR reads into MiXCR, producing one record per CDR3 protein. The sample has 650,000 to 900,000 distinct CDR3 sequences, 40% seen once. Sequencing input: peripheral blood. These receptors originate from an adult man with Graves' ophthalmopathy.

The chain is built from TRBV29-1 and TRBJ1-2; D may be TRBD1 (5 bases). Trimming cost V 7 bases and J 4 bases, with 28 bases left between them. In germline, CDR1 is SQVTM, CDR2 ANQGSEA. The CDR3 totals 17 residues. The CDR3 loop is CSARSGTSGFQRYGYTF. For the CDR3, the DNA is TGCAGCGCTCGGTCCGGGACTAGCGGATTCCAACGCTATGGCTACACCTTC.

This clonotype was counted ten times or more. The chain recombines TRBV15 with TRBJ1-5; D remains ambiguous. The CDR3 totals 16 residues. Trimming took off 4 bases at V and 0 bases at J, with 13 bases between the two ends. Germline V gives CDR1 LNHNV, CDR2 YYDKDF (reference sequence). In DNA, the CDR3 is TGTGCCACCAGCACAGAATCTTGGGATAGCAATCAGCCCCAGCATTTT. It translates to CATSTESWDSNQPQHF.

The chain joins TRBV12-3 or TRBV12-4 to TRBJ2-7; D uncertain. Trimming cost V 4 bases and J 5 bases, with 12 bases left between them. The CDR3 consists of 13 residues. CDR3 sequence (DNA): TGTGCCAGCAGTTCCTCCAGAGTAAACGAGCAGTACTTC. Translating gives CASSSSRVNEQYF.

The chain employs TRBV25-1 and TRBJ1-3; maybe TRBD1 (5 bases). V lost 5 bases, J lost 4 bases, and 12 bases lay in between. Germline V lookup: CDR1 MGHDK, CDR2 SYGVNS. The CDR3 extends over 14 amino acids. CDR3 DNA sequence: TGTGCCAGCAGTCGGGGGGGATTAGGAAACACCATATATTTT. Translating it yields CASSRGGLGNTIYF.

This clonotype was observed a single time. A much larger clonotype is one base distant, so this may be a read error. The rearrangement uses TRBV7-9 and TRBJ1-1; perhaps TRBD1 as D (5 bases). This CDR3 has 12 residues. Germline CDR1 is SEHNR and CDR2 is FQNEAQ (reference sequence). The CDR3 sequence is CASREGSAEAFF. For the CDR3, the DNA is TGCGCCAGCAGAGAGGGGAGCGCTGAAGCTTTCTTT.

The CDR3: CASSFSWNTEAFF. CDR3 in DNA: TGTGCCAGCAGCTTTTCGTGGAACACTGAAGCTTTCTTT. This sequence joins TRBV7-9 and TRBJ1-1; D is unclear. CDR3 length equals 13 residues. The V and J ends lost 3 bases and 1 base respectively, with 6 bases between them. The V gene's germline CDR1 is SEHNR and CDR2 FQNEAQ (reference sequence).

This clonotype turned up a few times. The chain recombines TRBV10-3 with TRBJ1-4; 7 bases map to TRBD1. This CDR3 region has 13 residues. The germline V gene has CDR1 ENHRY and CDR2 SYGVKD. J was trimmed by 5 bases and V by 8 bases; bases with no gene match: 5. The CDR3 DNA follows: TGTGCCATCCAACAGGGGTCAAATGAAAAACTGTTTTTT. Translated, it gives CAIQQGSNEKLFF.

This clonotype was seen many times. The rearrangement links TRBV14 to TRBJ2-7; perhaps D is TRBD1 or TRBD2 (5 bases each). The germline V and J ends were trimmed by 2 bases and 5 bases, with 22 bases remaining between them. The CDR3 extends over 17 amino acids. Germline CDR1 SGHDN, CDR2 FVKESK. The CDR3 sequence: CASSQLTDGIGGDEQYF. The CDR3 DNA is TGTGCCAGCAGCCAACTCACGGACGGAATTGGGGGTGACGAGCAGTACTTC.

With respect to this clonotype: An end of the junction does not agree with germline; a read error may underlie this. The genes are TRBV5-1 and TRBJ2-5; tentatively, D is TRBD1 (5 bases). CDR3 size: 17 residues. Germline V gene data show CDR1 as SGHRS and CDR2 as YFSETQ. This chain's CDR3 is CASSFYGRGLPQETQYF. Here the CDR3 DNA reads TGTGCCAGCAGCTTTTATGGTAGGGGCCTCCCCCAAGAGACCCAGTACTTC.

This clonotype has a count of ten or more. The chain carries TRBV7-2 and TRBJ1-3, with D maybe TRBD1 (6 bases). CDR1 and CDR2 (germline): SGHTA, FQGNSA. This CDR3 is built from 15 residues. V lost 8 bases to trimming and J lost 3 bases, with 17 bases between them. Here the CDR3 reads CASFSGARDGNTIYF. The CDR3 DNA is TGTGCCAGCTTCTCGGGGGCACGGGATGGAAACACCATATATTTT.

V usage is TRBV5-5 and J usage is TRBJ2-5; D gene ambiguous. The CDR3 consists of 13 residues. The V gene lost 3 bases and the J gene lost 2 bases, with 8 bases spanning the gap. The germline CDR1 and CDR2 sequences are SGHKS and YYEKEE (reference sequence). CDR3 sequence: CASSSRSQETQYF. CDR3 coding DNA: TGTGCCAGCAGCTCCCGCAGTCAAGAGACCCAGTACTTC.

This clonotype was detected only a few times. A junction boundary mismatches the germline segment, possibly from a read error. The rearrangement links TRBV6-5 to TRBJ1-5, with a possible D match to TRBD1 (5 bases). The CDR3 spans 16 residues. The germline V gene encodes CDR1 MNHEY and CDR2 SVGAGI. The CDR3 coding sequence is TGTGCCAGCAGCTACTTGGGGGAAGTGGGCAATCAGCCCCAGCATTTT. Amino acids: CASSYLGEVGNQPQHF.